Presented here are 13 T cell receptor beta chains from one specimen sequenced in a study of shared clonotypes between healthy human individuals. CD8 cells regarded as naive lacked CD45RO, were positively chosen for CCR7, and omitted terminally differentiated effector memory CD45RA+ cells. Sequencing used immunoSEQ multiplex PCR; TCRdb keeps in-frame clones, though not all of them. The sample holds some 580,000 clones; roughly 98% are singletons and the top ten take 0.3%. The sequencing sample was made of naive CD8+ T cells sorted from blood. These receptors all come from a man between 25 and 39 years old in good health.

This chain uses TRBV2 with TRBJ1-5; 7 nucleotides align to TRBD1. V shed 2 bases and J 6 bases; nucleotides not matched to a gene: 7. The CDR3 covers 15 residues. CDR1 and CDR2 from the germline V gene are SNHLY and FYNNEI. Written as DNA, the CDR3 is TGTGCCAGCAGTGAAAATGGGCAGGGGGGTCAGCCCCAGCATTTT. Amino acids: CASSENGQGGQPQHF.

CDR3 nucleotide sequence: TGTGCCAGCATCCCCCTCCCAGCAGGGGCAAATTTCGGGGAAACTGAAGCTTTCTTT. It is translated as CASIPLPAGANFGETEAFF. The chain couples TRBV7-9 to TRBJ1-1; D is perhaps TRBD1 (6 bases). Germline CDR1 and CDR2: SEHNR and FQNEAQ (reference sequence). This CDR3 contains 19 residues. Trimming shortened V by 7 bases and J by 5 bases, and 32 bases separated the two germline ends.

In its sample, this clone was seen once. J is TRBJ1-2 and V is TRBV11-2; weak D call: TRBD1 (5 bases). The CDR3 spans 12 residues. V lost 2 bases, J lost 7 bases, and 8 bases lay in between. Germline values: CDR1 SGHAT, CDR2 FQNNGV. CDR3 nucleotides: TGTGCCAGCAGCTTACCCGGGGGTGGCTACACCTTC. Amino acids: CASSLPGGGYTF.

V usage is TRBV5-5 and J usage is TRBJ1-4, with 9 bases lining up with TRBD1. V lost 4 bases and J lost 7; bases outside the gene matches: 5. This CDR3 spans 14 amino acids. Germline loops: CDR1 SGHKS, CDR2 YYEKEE (reference sequence). The CDR3 protein is CASSLGQGSEKLFF. In DNA, the CDR3 is TGTGCCAGCAGCCTGGGACAGGGAAGTGAAAAACTGTTTTTT.

The J gene is TRBJ2-7, the V gene TRBV7-6, with 7 positions matching TRBD2. The length of the CDR3 is 14 residues. V lost 2 bases, J lost 5 bases, and 6 bases stayed unmatched. Germline values: CDR1 SGHVS, CDR2 FNYEAQ. The CDR3 coding sequence is TGTGCCAGCAGCTTATCAGGGAGGGTAAACGAGCAGTACTTC. Translating it yields CASSLSGRVNEQYF.

The chain uses TRBV4-1 and TRBJ2-5; D remains ambiguous. The germline gives CDR1 MGHRA, CDR2 YSYEKL. V was cut by 4 bases and J by 5 bases, with 11 bases left in between. The CDR3 runs 13 residues. The CDR3 loop is CASSPDSMETQYF. For the CDR3, the DNA is TGCGCCAGCAGCCCAGACTCTATGGAGACCCAGTACTTC.

The rearrangement uses TRBV5-4 and TRBJ2-3; 8 bases are a match to TRBD2. The CDR3 covers 16 residues. Looked up from germline, CDR1 is SGHNT and CDR2 is YYREEE (reference sequence). Unmatched junction bases numbered 7, after V lost 2 bases and J lost 2 bases. This CDR3 reads CASSFPGLASTDTQYF. CDR3 nucleotides: TGTGCCAGCAGCTTTCCCGGACTAGCCTCCACAGATACGCAGTATTTT.

The chain employs TRBV15 and TRBJ2-7, with a possible D match to TRBD2 (5 bases). Germline CDR1 reads LNHNV; CDR2 reads YYDKDF (reference sequence). The CDR3 is made up of 14 amino acids. Trimming left V 3 bases short and J 2 bases short, with 11 bases between. CDR3 residues: CATSSGSGAYEQYF. In DNA form, the CDR3 reads TGTGCCACCAGCAGTGGAAGCGGAGCCTACGAGCAGTACTTC.

The chain is built from TRBV5-8 and TRBJ2-7; unclear D gene. Germline V gene sequence: CDR1 SGHTS, CDR2 YDEGEE. This CDR3 is 14 amino acids long. V shed 2 bases and J shed 3 bases, with 12 bases lying between them. The CDR3: CASSLPVSYYEQYF. CDR3 sequence (DNA): TGTGCCAGCAGCTTACCGGTCAGTTACTACGAGCAGTACTTC.

The rearrangement uses TRBV7-6 and TRBJ2-5; D unclear. Trimming shortened V by 7 bases and J by 4 bases, and 19 bases separated the two germline ends. Germline CDR1 SGHVS, CDR2 FNYEAQ. The CDR3 length is 15 residues. CDR3 sequence (DNA): TGTGCCAGCACCGAGAGCAAAGGGTTGCCAGAGACCCAGTACTTC. Amino acids: CASTESKGLPETQYF.

This chain connects TRBV11-2 to TRBJ2-7, with D possibly matching TRBD2 (6 bases). Germline-derived CDR1 and CDR2 are SGHAT and FQNNGV. V lost 8 bases and J lost 4, with 15 bases in between. The CDR3 consists of 13 residues. This CDR3 is CASSPGTHYEQYF. CDR3 nucleotide sequence: TGTGCCAGCTCTCCCGGGACTCATTACGAGCAGTACTTC.

The V call is TRBV7-6, the J call TRBJ2-7; 12 nucleotides align to TRBD2. The CDR3 spans 14 residues. J gave up 5 bases and V 6 bases, and 5 bases lay outside the gene matches. The germline CDR1 and CDR2 sequences are SGHVS and FNYEAQ. The CDR3 DNA reads as TGTGCCAGCAGGTTACTAGCGGGAGGTGACGAGCAGTACTTC. Its protein product is CASRLLAGGDEQYF. The full variable domain, completed using reference TRBV7-6 and TRBJ2-7, is GAGVSQSPRYKVTKRGQDVALRCDPISGHVSLYWYRQALGQGPEFLTYFNYEAQQDKSGLPNDRFSAERPEGSISTLTIQRTEQRDSAMYRCASRLLAGGDEQYFGPGTRLTVT.

The rearrangement joins TRBV2 to TRBJ2-3; D gene unclear. Germline assignment: CDR1 SNHLY and CDR2 FYNNEI. V shed 3 bases and J shed 0 bases, with 10 bases lying between them. This CDR3 has 15 residues. The DNA for the CDR3 is TGTGCCAGCAGTGATAGCCAGGTTAGCACAGATACGCAGTATTTT. This encodes CASSDSQVSTDTQYF.